This entry lists 7 T cell receptor beta chains sequenced from one sample in a study of T cell repertoires in aging, cancer and after chemotherapy. TCR beta rearrangements were amplified from peripheral blood genomic DNA. A mixed TRB-A/B primer pool amplified rearranged TRB by multiplex touch-down PCR. TCRdb recomputed calls from the multiplex PCR reads with MiXCR, one row per CDR3 protein. The data contain 13,000 or so distinct CDR3 sequences, over 25% of them singletons. Sequencing was performed on blood. These receptors were obtained from a human donor in good health.

The chain joins TRBV7-9 to TRBJ2-7; D uncertain. V was shortened by 3 bases and J by 4 bases, with 7 bases between the two germline ends. Per the germline V gene, CDR1 is SEHNR and CDR2 is FQNEAQ (reference sequence). There are 12 residues in the CDR3. The CDR3 DNA follows: TGTGCCAGCAGCTTCGGGTTTTACGAGCAGTACGTC. This sequence encodes CASSFGFYEQYV.

Of note for this clonotype: The junction departs from the called germline gene at one end, perhaps through a read error. The V and J genes are TRBV7-9 and TRBJ1-5; D is unresolved. The CDR3 sequence is 14 residues long. The germline V gene has CDR1 SEHNR and CDR2 FQNEAQ (reference sequence). CDR3 loop: CASSLRGNNQTQHF. The CDR3 coding sequence is TGTGCCAGCAGCTTACGGGGTAACAATCAGACCCAGCATTTT.

The V and J genes are TRBV29-1 and TRBJ2-3, with D possibly matching TRBD1 (6 bases). CDR1 SQVTM and CDR2 ANQGSEA come from the germline V gene. The CDR3 runs to 16 residues. V lost 1 base and J lost 1, with 15 bases in between. The CDR3 loop is CSVEGGQGIGTDTQYF. In nucleotides, the CDR3 is TGCAGCGTTGAAGGCGGGCAGGGGATAGGCACAGATACGCAGTATTTT.

In this sample, this clonotype is medium-sized. CDR3 residues: CASAPGVSYEQYV. The CDR3 DNA follows: TGTGCCAGTGCCCCGGGGGTCTCCTACGAGCAGTACGTC. This sequence joins TRBV6-1 and TRBJ2-7; possible D gene TRBD2, 6 bases. From germline, CDR1 is MNHNS and CDR2 SASEGT. This CDR3 has 13 residues. V was pared by 9 bases and J by 0 bases, with 12 bases between.

The gene calls are TRBV5-6 and TRBJ2-3; D uncertain. From germline, CDR1 is SGHDT and CDR2 YYEEEE. The V gene lost 4 bases and the J gene lost 0 bases, with 9 bases spanning the gap. The CDR3 loop spans 14 amino acids. CDR3 sequence (DNA): TGTGCCAGCAGCGTTACGATGAGCACAGATACGCAGTATTTT. It specifies CASSVTMSTDTQYF.

The rearrangement joins TRBV7-9 to TRBJ2-3; D is possibly TRBD1 or TRBD2 (6 bases each). V gave up 5 bases and J gave up 2 bases, with 14 bases separating them. Germline values: CDR1 SEHNR, CDR2 FQNEAQ (reference sequence). This CDR3 region has 15 residues. In DNA form, the CDR3 reads TGTGCCAGCAGCGCCCGGGGGCCGGCCACAGATACGCAGTATTTT. This translates into CASSARGPATDTQYF. The entire variable domain, with the rest obtained from reference TRBV7-9 and TRBJ2-3, is as follows: DTGVSQNPRHKITKRGQNVTFRCDPISEHNRLYWYRQTLGQGPEFLTYFQNEAQLEKSRLLSDRFSAERPKGSFSTLEIQRTEQGDSAMYLCASSARGPATDTQYFGPGTRLTVL.

The J gene is TRBJ2-7, the V gene TRBV7-9; D remains unclear. This CDR3 region has 13 residues. The germline gives CDR1 SEHNR, CDR2 FQNEAQ (reference sequence). The V end was cut by 0 bases, the J end by 5 bases, with 8 bases between. The CDR3 sequence is CASSLARMDEQYF. CDR3 DNA sequence: TGTGCCAGCAGCTTAGCGCGAATGGACGAGCAGTACTTC.